The following is a T cell receptor beta chain sequence with its context. Enrolment of Seattle patients took place during active infection, and they were followed longitudinally. This sample is part of a study of blood T cell repertoires in COVID-19. In the authors' methods: Counts of nucleated cells, estimated from reference gene primer amplification, were obtained. Some clones are missing from TCRdb's copy, which holds only in-frame ones; the method was immunoSEQ multiplex PCR. That table supplies the V and J calls and clone size; D and trimming were determined from the DNA. The repertoire includes around 270,000 clones, roughly 84% of them detected once, and roughly 0.94% sits in the top ten. The sequence came from a human donor with COVID-19, enrolled during active disease. The donor label of this sample is uncertain. Sequencing was carried out using peripheral blood.

The CDR3 sequence is CASSARTGREAFF. As DNA, the CDR3 is TGTGCCAGCAGTGCCCGGACAGGGAGGGAGGCTTTCTTT. This chain connects TRBV12-3 or TRBV12-4 to TRBJ1-1; 8 nucleotides agree with TRBD1. The CDR3 covers 13 residues. Losses at the gene ends were 5 bases for V and 11 bases for J; bases not matched to a gene: 10.